Listed here are 23 T cell receptor beta chains from one sample, sequenced in a study of blood T cell repertoires in COVID-19. Data came from immunoSEQ multiplex PCR; TCRdb stores just in-frame clones and leaves some out. The sample holds more than 85,000 clones, approximately 88% seen once. The sequenced material came from peripheral blood. Receptors were obtained from a woman in her 70s with acute or convalescent COVID-19.

The rearrangement links TRBV5-1 to TRBJ1-5; D is possibly TRBD1 (6 bases). This CDR3 has 15 amino acids. Germline V gene data show CDR1 as SGHRS and CDR2 as YFSETQ. Trimming left V 0 bases short and J 6 bases short, with 13 bases between. The CDR3 region is CASSLVAGGGQPQHF. In DNA, the CDR3 is TGCGCCAGCAGCTTGGTTGCGGGGGGCGGTCAGCCCCAGCATTTT.

The rearrangement joins TRBV4-1 to TRBJ1-2; possibly TRBD1 for D (5 bases). The CDR3 loop spans 13 amino acids. V lost 2 bases, J lost 3 bases, and 7 bases lay in between. Germline V gene data show CDR1 as MGHRA and CDR2 as YSYEKL. The CDR3 spells CASSQQGYYGYTF. The CDR3 DNA reads as TGCGCCAGCAGCCAACAGGGTTACTATGGCTACACCTTC.

The J gene is TRBJ1-5, the V gene TRBV29-1; 8 bases are a match to TRBD1. The CDR3 loop spans 13 amino acids. The germline V gene encodes CDR1 SQVTM and CDR2 ANQGSEA. V lost 6 bases, J lost 2 bases, and 3 bases stayed unmatched. The CDR3 DNA reads as TGCAGCGTCGGACAGGGCGGCAATCAGCCCCAGCATTTT. This translates into CSVGQGGNQPQHF.

This clone was detected once. The chain links TRBV28 to TRBJ2-1; TRBD2 aligns across 7 bases. J gave up 4 bases and V 3 bases, and 9 bases lay outside the gene matches. This CDR3 is built from 16 residues. Germline assignment: CDR1 MDHEN and CDR2 SYDVKM. As DNA, the CDR3 is TGTGCCAGCAGTTTTTCGAGGAGCGGGATTTACAATGAGCAGTTCTTC. It encodes CASSFSRSGIYNEQFF.

This clone has just one count. This chain uses TRBV14 with TRBJ2-1, with TRBD2 identical over 7 bases. This CDR3 comprises 16 residues. J gave up 4 bases and V 4 bases, and 10 bases lay outside the gene matches. Germline assignment: CDR1 SGHDN and CDR2 FVKESK. CDR3 nucleotides: TGTGCCAGCAGCCTAAAGGTTAGCGGGTTGTACAATGAGCAGTTCTTC. Its translation is CASSLKVSGLYNEQFF.

The chain combines TRBV3-1 (or the pseudogene TRBV3-2) with TRBJ1-2; unclear D gene. The CDR3 contains 13 residues. Germline loops: CDR1 LGHDT, CDR2 YNNKEL (reference sequence). V lost 0 bases and J lost 5, with 7 bases in between. The DNA of the CDR3 is TGTGCCAGCAGCCAAGATGGGCCATATGGCTACACCTTC. It specifies CASSQDGPYGYTF.

The J gene is TRBJ2-7, the V gene TRBV5-1, with a possible D match to TRBD2 (6 bases). The CDR3 extends over 15 amino acids. Germline CDR1 reads SGHRS; CDR2 reads YFSETQ. Trimming removed 0 bases from V and 7 bases from J, with 17 bases in between. The CDR3 is CASSLGYGRGWEQYF. The DNA of the CDR3 is TGCGCCAGCAGCTTGGGGTACGGGAGAGGTTGGGAGCAGTACTTC. The entire variable domain, with the rest obtained from reference TRBV5-1 and TRBJ2-7, is as follows: KAGVTQTPRYLIKTRGQQVTLSCSPISGHRSVSWYQQTPGQGLQFLFEYFSETQRNKGNFPGRFSGRQFSNSRSEMNVSTLELGDSALYLCASSLGYGRGWEQYFGPGTRLTVT.

The chain couples TRBV4-2 to TRBJ2-1; TRBD2 aligns across 15 bases. The CDR3 length is 16 residues. Germline CDR1 and CDR2: LGHNA and YNFKEQ. V dropped 0 bases and J dropped 9; count of bases not matched to a gene: 3. The CDR3 nucleotides are TGTGCCAGCAGCCAAGATGGGGGACTAGCGGGGGGTGAGCAGTTCTTC. It encodes CASSQDGGLAGGEQFF.

The chain has TRBV6-5 and TRBJ1-6; 8 nucleotides line up with TRBD1. The trim removed 6 bases at V and 15 bases at J, leaving 13 bases unmatched. The CDR3 has 14 amino acids. CDR1 is MNHEY and CDR2 is SVGAGI in the germline V gene. CDR3 amino acids: CASRKVPGQGNLHF. The CDR3 coding sequence is TGTGCCAGCAGGAAGGTGCCAGGACAGGGAAACCTCCACTTT.

V is TRBV28 and J is TRBJ1-6; D perhaps matches TRBD1 (5 bases). The CDR3 contains 13 residues. Trimming shortened V by 3 bases and J by 5 bases, and 5 bases separated the two germline ends. CDR1 is MDHEN, CDR2 SYDVKM, per germline. CDR3 protein: CASSLGHNSPLHF. The CDR3, as DNA: TGTGCCAGCAGTTTGGGGCATAATTCACCCCTCCACTTT.

The V gene is TRBV5-1, the J gene TRBJ2-1, with 13 nucleotides matching TRBD2. Germline-derived CDR1 and CDR2 are SGHRS and YFSETQ. The CDR3 runs to 14 residues. The V gene end was trimmed by 4 bases and the J gene end by 7 bases; junction bases not matched to a gene: 2. CDR3 bases: TGCGCCAGCAGCAAGACTAGCGGGAGGAATGAGCAGTTCTTC. Translation: CASSKTSGRNEQFF. Using reference TRBV5-1 and TRBJ2-1 for the parts outside the CDR3, the full variable domain is KAGVTQTPRYLIKTRGQQVTLSCSPISGHRSVSWYQQTPGQGLQFLFEYFSETQRNKGNFPGRFSGRQFSNSRSEMNVSTLELGDSALYLCASSKTSGRNEQFFGPGTRLTVL.

The gene calls are TRBV19 and TRBJ1-1; D uncertain. V lost 0 bases, J lost 5 bases, and 10 bases lay in between. The CDR3 spans 14 residues. Germline V CDR1 and CDR2: LNHDA, SQIVND (reference sequence). The CDR3 sequence: CASSIDSTVTEAFF. The CDR3 coding sequence is TGTGCCAGTAGTATAGATTCGACTGTGACTGAAGCTTTCTTT.

The chain combines TRBV11-2 with TRBJ2-7, with a possible D match to TRBD1 (5 bases). V gave up 6 bases and J gave up 3 bases, with 12 bases separating them. The CDR3 has 13 amino acids. Germline V gene sequence: CDR1 SGHAT, CDR2 FQNNGV. The DNA of the CDR3 is TGTGCCAGCAGTTCCGACAGAATCTACGAGCAGTACGTC. It yields the protein CASSSDRIYEQYV.

The chain combines TRBV28 with TRBJ1-6; D gene ambiguous. This CDR3 region has 12 residues. The germline gives CDR1 MDHEN, CDR2 SYDVKM. Trimming took 3 bases from V and 7 from J, leaving 4 bases between them. The CDR3 loop is CASSFRNSPLHF. CDR3 sequence (DNA): TGTGCCAGCAGTTTCCGGAATTCACCCCTCCACTTT.

This clone has just one count. The J gene is TRBJ1-6, the V gene TRBV12-3 or TRBV12-4; D may be TRBD1 (6 bases). V lost 3 bases and J lost 10, with 10 bases in between. This CDR3 region has 13 residues. The CDR3 DNA reads TGTGCCAGCAGTTTGAGGGGGGGGTCACCCCTCCACTTT. Translated: CASSLRGGSPLHF.

This clone has just a few counts. The V and J genes are TRBV6-6 and TRBJ1-6; the match to TRBD1 covers 8 bases. V was clipped by 0 bases and J by 7 bases; unmatched bases: 5. CDR3 length: 16 residues. Germline lookup yields CDR1 MNHNY and CDR2 SVGAGI (reference sequence). For the CDR3, the DNA is TGTGCCAGCAGTTACTCGAGGACAGGGAAGAATTCACCCCTCCACTTT. This codes for CASSYSRTGKNSPLHF.

This chain connects TRBV7-4 to TRBJ2-7; 12 nucleotides line up with TRBD2. The CDR3 loop spans 16 amino acids. Germline V CDR1 and CDR2: SGHVT, SQSDAQ. V shed 4 bases and J 3 bases; nucleotides not matched to a gene: 7. CDR3 residues: CASSSRLAGEFYEQYF. CDR3 nucleotides: TGTGCCAGCAGCTCCCGACTAGCGGGAGAATTCTACGAGCAGTACTTC.

This chain joins TRBV15 and TRBJ2-2; maybe TRBD2 (6 bases). Germline V CDR1 and CDR2: LNHNV, YYDKDF (reference sequence). Trimming left V 8 bases short and J 0 bases short, with 16 bases between. This CDR3 spans 16 amino acids. The CDR3 DNA is TGTGCCACCTACGAGGCGGGGAGGACGAACACCGGGGAGCTGTTTTTT. Translated: CATYEAGRTNTGELFF.

The rearrangement links TRBV18 to TRBJ2-1, with TRBD2 matching 10 bases. The length of the CDR3 is 15 residues. V dropped 4 bases and J dropped 5; count of bases not matched to a gene: 5. Looked up from germline, CDR1 is KGHSH and CDR2 is LQKENI. The CDR3 here is CASSQGLAGDNEQFF. In DNA, the CDR3 is TGTGCCAGCTCACAGGGTCTAGCGGGGGACAATGAGCAGTTCTTC.

The chain couples TRBV7-9 to TRBJ1-1; maybe TRBD1 (6 bases). From germline, CDR1 is SEHNR and CDR2 FQNEAQ (reference sequence). This CDR3 region has 12 residues. Trimming took off 2 bases at V and 8 bases at J, with 9 bases between the two ends. Here the CDR3 reads CASSLSQGEAFF. The CDR3 nucleotides read TGTGCCAGCAGCTTATCACAGGGAGAAGCTTTCTTT.

V and J are TRBV7-9 and TRBJ1-1, with D possibly matching TRBD1 (6 bases). V lost 6 bases and J lost 5, with 13 bases in between. This CDR3 has 13 amino acids. Germline V gene sequence: CDR1 SEHNR, CDR2 FQNEAQ (reference sequence). The CDR3 here is CASSLRGETEAFF. CDR3 nucleotide sequence: TGTGCCAGCAGTCTCAGGGGTGAAACTGAAGCTTTCTTT.

This clone has only a few counts. The gene calls are TRBV6-6 and TRBJ1-2; 8 bases fit TRBD1. CDR3 length equals 15 residues. Per the germline V gene, CDR1 is MNHNY and CDR2 is SVGAGI (reference sequence). Trimming cost V 2 bases and J 3 bases; bases outside gene matches: 5. The CDR3 DNA sequence: TGTGCCAGCAGTTACGGACCGACAGGGGACTATGGCTACACCTTC. Translating it yields CASSYGPTGDYGYTF.

V usage is TRBV10-2 and J usage is TRBJ2-2, with 8 nucleotides matching TRBD2. Germline assignment: CDR1 WSHSY and CDR2 SAAADI. The CDR3 is made up of 15 amino acids. V dropped 6 bases and J dropped 5; count of bases not matched to a gene: 8. The CDR3 DNA follows: TGCGCCAGCAGACTAAGCGGGAGAGATACCGGGGAGCTGTTTTTT. This codes for CASRLSGRDTGELFF.